What follows describes a single T cell receptor (beta chain). The target antigen is unknown. This CDR3 has 13 residues. CDR1 and CDR2 from the germline V gene are SQVTM and ANQGSEA. The V gene lost 5 bases and the J gene lost 3 bases, with 12 bases spanning the gap. Unique molecular identifiers were built into the TCRbeta library. TCRdb independently ran MiXCR on the PCR reads; one entry per CDR3 protein. This repertoire shows about 200,000 distinct CDR3 sequences, roughly 8.1% found once; its top ten account for 35% to 45%. These data are taken from a study of T-cell reconstitution after alpha-beta-depleted transplantation in children. Study findings and constraints: The origin of high day-60 TCRbeta diversity in some patients lay in surviving recipient T cells and thymic progenitors. Several hundred expanded graft clones reportedly supplied alpha-beta T cells about two months after transplant. Among T cells one year after transplant, newly produced cells accounted for most counts and diversity.

The chain uses TRBV29-1 and TRBJ2-3; tentatively, D is TRBD1 or TRBD2 (5 bases each). The sequence was obtained from a male patient aged 2-15 years who had a stem cell transplant for acute myeloid leukemia, so the T cells may come from the graft donor. This sample comprised PBMCs, mostly from graft donor cells, obtained 360 days after TCRalphabeta/CD19-depleted stem cell transplant. Here the CDR3 DNA reads TGCAGCGTTAGTCGAGGGACGACAGATACGCAGTATTTT. Translating gives CSVSRGTTDTQYF.